These 15 T cell receptor beta chains came from one sample sequenced in a study of blood T cell repertoires in COVID-19. Some clones are missing from TCRdb's copy, which holds only in-frame ones; the method was immunoSEQ multiplex PCR. Counted here are some 200,000 clones, about 78% occurring once; the ten biggest clones make up more than 6.5%. The sequenced sample was peripheral blood. Every receptor here comes from a woman aged 50 to 60 with active or convalescent COVID-19.

This clone has only one observation. This sequence joins TRBV4-3 and TRBJ1-6; 9 nucleotides match TRBD1. The V and J ends lost 4 bases and 7 bases, in that order; junction bases with no gene match: 14. Germline V lookup: CDR1 LGHNA, CDR2 YSLEER. The CDR3 covers 18 residues. The CDR3 sequence is CASSRITGGATNNSPLHF. The CDR3 coding sequence is TGCGCCAGCAGCCGTATAACAGGGGGCGCAACTAACAATTCACCCCTCCACTTT.

CDR3 in amino acids: CASSLESRLNTEAFF. The CDR3 coding sequence is TGTGCCAGCAGCTTAGAGTCTAGGTTGAACACTGAAGCTTTCTTT. The chain uses TRBV7-2 and TRBJ1-1; D not resolved. The V and J ends lost 1 base and 0 bases respectively, with 9 bases between them. In germline, CDR1 is SGHTA, CDR2 FQGNSA. The CDR3 has 15 residues.

The chain is built from TRBV28 and TRBJ1-6; no reliable D call. V lost 5 bases and J 0 bases, leaving 8 bases between the germline ends. This CDR3 comprises 15 residues. Germline CDR1 MDHEN, CDR2 SYDVKM. The CDR3 reads CASSPASSYNSPLHF. DNA for the CDR3: TGTGCCAGCAGTCCCGCGAGCTCCTATAATTCACCCCTCCACTTT.

The CDR3 protein is CASSQTSGRTDTQYF. The CDR3 DNA reads TGTGCCAGCAGCCAAACTAGCGGCCGCACAGATACGCAGTATTTT. The chain carries TRBV4-2 and TRBJ2-3, with 8 positions matching TRBD2. CDR1 is LGHNA and CDR2 is YNFKEQ in the germline V gene. The length of the CDR3 is 15 residues. Germline trimming cut 2 bases from V and 1 base from J; bases unmatched to any gene: 2.

This clone was detected once. The V and J genes are TRBV6-6 and TRBJ2-2; 11 nucleotides align to TRBD1. V shed 6 bases and J 4 bases; nucleotides not matched to a gene: 1. The CDR3 loop spans 14 amino acids. From germline, CDR1 is MNHNY and CDR2 SVGAGI (reference sequence). The CDR3 loop reads CASRGTGGTGELFF. The CDR3 region has the DNA TGTGCCAGCAGGGGGACAGGGGGCACCGGGGAGCTGTTTTTT.

In its sample, this clone was seen a few times. This sequence joins TRBV11-2 and TRBJ2-7, with 9 bases lining up with TRBD1. The germline V gene has CDR1 SGHAT and CDR2 FQNNGV. Trimming cost V 6 bases and J 0 bases; bases outside gene matches: 3. The CDR3 has 14 amino acids. CDR3 residues: CASSGTGSSYEQYF. CDR3 coding DNA: TGTGCCAGCAGTGGGACAGGGAGCTCCTACGAGCAGTACTTC.

The chain links TRBV12-5 to TRBJ2-7, with TRBD1 identical over 7 bases. The CDR3 sequence is 14 residues long. The junction had 6 bases not matched to a gene; V was cut back by 3 bases and J by 4 bases. Germline V gene data show CDR1 as LGHNT and CDR2 as FRNRAP. The CDR3 region is CASGLSGGTYEQYF. The CDR3 DNA is TGTGCTAGTGGTTTATCAGGGGGTACTTACGAGCAGTACTTC.

The rearrangement links TRBV7-3 to TRBJ2-5; TRBD2 agrees at 14 bases. The CDR3 has 16 amino acids. The V segment lost 3 bases and the J segment 3 bases; nucleotides outside the gene matches: 3. Germline loops: CDR1 SGHTA, CDR2 FQGTGA. CDR3: CASSFPGLAGEETQYF. In DNA form, the CDR3 reads TGTGCCAGCAGCTTTCCGGGACTAGCGGGGGAAGAGACCCAGTACTTC.

The chain carries TRBV14 and TRBJ1-6; 10 bases map to TRBD1. CDR3 length equals 14 residues. Germline V gives CDR1 SGHDN, CDR2 FVKESK. The ends lost 4 bases at V and 6 bases at J; junction bases unmatched: 0. The CDR3 is CASSRDRGNSPLHF. The CDR3 nucleotides are TGTGCCAGCAGCCGGGACAGGGGTAATTCACCCCTCCACTTT.

The chain carries TRBV27 and TRBJ2-1, with 9 bases lining up with TRBD2. The junction had 6 bases not matched to a gene; V was cut back by 2 bases and J by 7 bases. The CDR3 length is 15 residues. CDR1 and CDR2 (germline): MNHEY, SMNVEV (reference sequence). The CDR3 DNA is TGTGCCAGCAGTTTAGGCGGGGGGGCCCCTAATGAGCAGTTCTTC. It codes for CASSLGGGAPNEQFF.

The chain uses TRBV19 and TRBJ1-3, with 8 positions matching TRBD1. J lost 5 bases, V lost 7 bases, and 7 bases had no gene match. From germline, CDR1 is LNHDA and CDR2 SQIVND (reference sequence). The CDR3 is 14 residues long. CDR3 protein: CASKSGQDRNTIYF. The DNA of the CDR3 is TGTGCCAGTAAATCGGGACAGGACAGAAACACCATATATTTT. The variable domain in full, with the rest retrieved from reference TRBV19 and TRBJ1-3, is DGGITQSPKYLFRKEGQNVTLSCEQNLNHDAMYWYRQDPGQGLRLIYYSQIVNDFQKGDIAEGYSVSREKKESFPLTVTSAQKNPTAFYLCASKSGQDRNTIYFGEGSWLTVV.

This clone came up a few times. The chain has TRBV29-1 and TRBJ1-4; TRBD1 aligns across 9 bases. The CDR3 has 13 residues. Germline V gene data show CDR1 as SQVTM and CDR2 as ANQGSEA. Trimming took 6 bases from V and 6 from J; bases not matched to a gene: 5. CDR3 DNA sequence: TGCAGCGTGGGGACAGGGACCCATGAAAAACTGTTTTTT. This gives the protein CSVGTGTHEKLFF.

The V gene is TRBV18, the J gene TRBJ1-5; a weak D match, TRBD1 (6 bases). The CDR3 covers 15 residues. Germline V lookup: CDR1 KGHSH, CDR2 LQKENI. Deletions cut 5 bases from V and 4 bases from J, with 15 bases between. CDR3 residues: CASSESQGINQPQHF. CDR3 DNA sequence: TGTGCCAGCTCAGAGTCGCAGGGGATAAATCAGCCCCAGCATTTT.

The chain couples TRBV6-2 or TRBV6-3 to TRBJ2-7, with TRBD2 matching 13 bases. Trimming at V came to 5 bases and at J to 3 bases, leaving 7 bases not matched to a gene. The CDR3 has 16 residues. Germline V gives CDR1 MNHEY, CDR2 SVGEGT. The CDR3 loop is CASSGRLAGGHYEQYF. The DNA for the CDR3 is TGTGCCAGCAGTGGACGACTAGCGGGAGGCCACTACGAGCAGTACTTC.

This clone was seen a few times. This chain connects TRBV6-2 or TRBV6-3 to TRBJ1-2; 9 bases fit TRBD1. In germline, CDR1 is MNHEY, CDR2 SVGEGT. The ends lost 0 bases at V and 8 bases at J; junction bases unmatched: 4. The CDR3 runs 14 residues. This chain's CDR3 is CASSYSGQGRGYTF. CDR3 coding DNA: TGTGCCAGCAGTTACTCAGGACAGGGGAGAGGCTACACCTTC.